This is a list of T cell receptor beta chains from one sample in a study of T-cell reconstitution after alpha-beta-depleted transplantation in children. One entry per CDR3 protein results from TCRdb running MiXCR on the PCR reads. The sample holds about 210,000 distinct CDR3 sequences, roughly 15% seen once. The sample here was PBMCs, mostly from graft donor cells, taken 360 days after TCRalphabeta/CD19-depleted stem cell transplant. The source is a male patient under 10 years old who had a stem cell transplant for acute lymphoblastic leukemia, so the T cells may come from the graft donor. The CDR3 runs from the conserved cysteine through the conserved F or W. A D gene is named only where the DNA matches it firmly. Rows give clone size only sometimes, using once, few, many, or a class for an expanded clone.

TRBJ2-1 | many | - | TRBV6-2/TRBV6-3 | 13 | CASSSLGETSQFF | TGTGCCAGCAGTTCCCTTGGGGAAACATCTCAGTTCTTC
TRBJ1-1 | - | - | TRBV20-1 | 13 | CSARGGENTEAFF | TGCAGTGCTAGAGGGGGCGAGAACACTGAAGCTTTCTTT
TRBJ1-5 | - | TRBD1 | TRBV6-2/TRBV6-3 | 16 | CASRRQGSVGNQPQHF | TGTGCCAGCAGACGACAGGGCTCAGTGGGAAATCAGCCCCAGCATTTT
TRBJ2-2 | - | - | TRBV18 | 11 | CASSPGRELFF | TGTGCCAGCTCGCCTGGCCGGGAGCTGTTTTTT
TRBJ2-2 | - | TRBD1 | TRBV6-2/TRBV6-3 | 15 | CASSYPGGNTGELFF | TGTGCCAGCAGCTATCCAGGGGGGAACACCGGGGAGCTGTTTTTT
TRBJ2-7 | - | - | TRBV29-1 | 11 | CSAPLGNEQYF | TGCAGCGCCCCTCTGGGAAACGAGCAGTACTTC
TRBJ2-2 | - | - | TRBV2 | 13 | CASKDQGSGELFF | TGTGCCAGCAAGGATCAGGGGAGCGGGGAGCTGTTTTTT
TRBJ2-5 | few | TRBD1 | TRBV27 | 15 | CASSWDSLTRETQYF | TGTGCCAGCAGTTGGGACAGTTTGACCCGGGAGACCCAGTACTTC
TRBJ1-1 | few | - | TRBV10-3 | 16 | CAISESFRTSNTEAFF | TGTGCCATCAGTGAGTCGTTTAGGACCTCGAACACTGAAGCTTTCTTT
TRBJ2-7 | - | TRBD1 | TRBV10-3 | 16 | CAISEFGQGFDYEQYF | TGTGCCATCAGTGAGTTCGGACAGGGATTCGACTACGAGCAGTACTTC
TRBJ1-1 | few | - | TRBV5-1 | 16 | CASSLGALGGNTEAFF | TGCGCCAGCAGCTTGGGAGCCCTCGGGGGGAACACTGAAGCTTTCTTT
TRBJ2-1 | - | TRBD2 | TRBV27 | 13 | CASSLGTSLEQFF | TGTGCCAGCAGTCTTGGGACTAGTCTTGAGCAGTTCTTC
TRBJ2-7 | - | - | TRBV28 | 11 | CASTMEDEQYF | TGTGCCAGCACAATGGAGGACGAGCAGTACTTC
TRBJ2-5 | many | - | TRBV4-3 | 13 | CASSQENGETQYF | TGCGCCAGCAGCCAAGAGAATGGGGAGACCCAGTACTTC
TRBJ2-7 | few | TRBD1 | TRBV25-1 | 16 | CASSGRRGTGTYEQYF | TGTGCCAGCAGTGGACGAAGAGGGACAGGAACCTACGAGCAGTACTTC
TRBJ2-2 | - | - | TRBV5-1 | 14 | CASSEESNTGELFF | TGCGCCAGCAGCGAGGAATCGAACACCGGGGAGCTGTTTTTT
TRBJ2-5 | - | TRBD2 | TRBV10-3 | 15 | CAISDGTSGSVTQYF | TGTGCCATCAGTGACGGGACTAGCGGGAGTGTGACCCAGTACTTC
TRBJ2-1 | once | - | TRBV20-1 | 12 | CSAPLPSASYIF | TGCAGTGCTCCCCTCCCTTCAGCTAGCTATATCTTC
TRBJ2-5 | - | - | TRBV12-3/TRBV12-4 | 15 | CASSLGTDYQETQYF | TGTGCCAGCAGTTTGGGGACGGATTACCAAGAGACCCAGTACTTC
TRBJ1-2 | many | - | TRBV5-1 | 13 | CASSLGKNYGYTF | TGCGCCAGCAGCTTGGGAAAGAACTATGGCTACACCTTC
TRBJ2-4 | - | - | TRBV2 | 13 | CASSQQEGNIQYF | TGTGCCAGCAGTCAACAGGAGGGCAACATTCAGTACTTC
TRBJ1-3 | few | - | TRBV10-3 | 13 | CAILPDSANTIYF | TGTGCCATCCTGCCGGACAGCGCGAACACCATATATTTT
TRBJ2-3 | - | TRBD1 | TRBV5-1 | 16 | CASSLAGGSPTDTQYF | TGCGCCAGCAGCTTGGCAGGGGGTTCACCCACAGATACGCAGTATTTT
TRBJ2-1 | - | TRBD2 | TRBV11-2 | 15 | CASSLGTSVTNEQFF | TGTGCCAGCAGCTTAGGGACTAGCGTCACCAATGAGCAGTTCTTC
TRBJ1-6 | - | - | TRBV6-5 | 18 | CASSYSRHTSSYNSPLHF | TGTGCCAGCAGTTACTCGAGGCACACGAGCTCCTATAATTCACCCCTCCACTTT
TRBJ1-3 | few | - | TRBV20-1 | 14 | CSARFDSSGNTIYF | TGCAGTGCTAGGTTTGACAGCTCTGGAAACACCATATATTTT
TRBJ1-6 | few | - | TRBV5-6 | 15 | CASSLAGWLNSPLHF | TGTGCCAGCAGCTTGGCCGGCTGGCTGAATTCACCCCTCCACTTT
TRBJ1-2 | few | - | TRBV7-9 | 11 | CASSEGYGYTF | TGTGCCAGCAGCGAAGGGTATGGCTACACCTTC
TRBJ1-1 | once | - | TRBV19 | 15 | CATTLSWILNTEAFF | TGTGCCACGACCTTAAGCTGGATATTGAACACTGAAGCTTTCTTT
TRBJ2-2 | few | - | TRBV29-1 | 15 | CSARLLSAPTGELFF | TGCAGCGCCCGCCTTTTGTCTGCTCCCACCGGGGAGCTGTTTTTT
TRBJ2-7 | - | TRBD1 | TRBV28 | 14 | CASTRDRGAYEQYF | TGTGCCAGCACCAGGGACAGGGGAGCCTACGAGCAGTACTTC
TRBJ2-1 | - | - | TRBV15 | 12 | CATSRPVGEQFF | TGTGCCACCAGCAGGCCCGTGGGTGAGCAGTTCTTC
TRBJ2-3 | - | TRBD2 | TRBV6-5 | 15 | CASSYSTSGTDTQYF | TGTGCCAGCAGTTATTCGACTAGCGGTACAGATACGCAGTATTTT
TRBJ2-2 | few | - | TRBV6-2/TRBV6-3 | 14 | CASGIPGNTGELFF | TGTGCCAGCGGAATACCCGGTAACACCGGGGAGCTGTTTTTT
TRBJ2-1 | - | - | TRBV29-1 | 14 | CSVGLRGGYNEQFF | TGCAGCGTTGGTCTTAGGGGCGGCTACAATGAGCAGTTCTTC
TRBJ2-7 | few | TRBD2 | TRBV30 | 14 | CAWSGARGAYEQYF | TGTGCCTGGAGTGGGGCGCGGGGGGCCTACGAGCAGTACTTC
TRBJ2-2 | few | - | TRBV11-3 | 13 | CASSRKGAGELFF | TGTGCCAGCAGCCGGAAAGGGGCCGGGGAGCTGTTTTTT
TRBJ2-5 | - | - | TRBV7-2 | 15 | CASSLVRHDQETQYF | TGTGCCAGCAGCTTAGTCCGACACGACCAAGAGACCCAGTACTTC
TRBJ2-3 | few | TRBD1 | TRBV5-1 | 16 | CASSPRTGGTTDTQYF | TGCGCCAGCAGCCCCCGGACAGGGGGGACCACAGATACGCAGTATTTT
TRBJ2-5 | few | - | TRBV4-3 | 16 | CASSRTGTGNQETQYF | TGCGCCAGCAGCCGGACCGGGACGGGAAATCAAGAGACCCAGTACTTC
TRBJ2-5 | - | - | TRBV9 | 15 | CASSVGSRGLGTQYF | TGTGCCAGCAGCGTAGGTTCTAGGGGTCTAGGGACCCAGTACTTC
TRBJ1-2 | many | - | TRBV12-3/TRBV12-4 | 14 | CASSLDNWGYGYTF | TGTGCCAGCAGTTTAGATAACTGGGGGTATGGCTACACCTTC
TRBJ1-1 | - | TRBD1 | TRBV7-2 | 13 | CASSLHRGAEAFF | TGTGCCAGCAGCTTACACAGGGGGGCTGAAGCTTTCTTT
TRBJ2-5 | few | TRBD2 | TRBV11-2 | 16 | CASSRVAAGGLETQYF | TGTGCCAGCAGCCGAGTAGCAGCGGGAGGGTTGGAGACCCAGTACTTC
TRBJ2-2 | few | TRBD2 | TRBV6-1 | 18 | CASSDRLAGGLNTGELFF | TGTGCCAGCAGCGATAGACTAGCGGGGGGTCTGAACACCGGGGAGCTGTTTTTT
TRBJ1-5 | - | - | TRBV11-2 | 17 | CASSLGSSQGNNQPQHF | TGTGCCAGCAGCTTAGGGTCGTCGCAGGGCAACAATCAGCCCCAGCATTTT
TRBJ2-2 | - | - | TRBV28 | 17 | CASSLQQGLSGTGELFF | TGTGCCAGCAGTTTACAACAGGGCCTATCGGGAACCGGGGAGCTGTTTTTT
TRBJ2-3 | few | TRBD1 | TRBV10-1 | 16 | CASSLGQGRRTDTQYF | TGCGCCAGCAGCCTAGGACAGGGTCGTCGCACAGATACGCAGTATTTT
TRBJ1-2 | - | - | TRBV28 | 15 | CASRWGGGGNYGYTF | TGTGCCAGCAGGTGGGGTGGCGGGGGCAACTATGGCTACACCTTC
TRBJ2-5 | few | - | TRBV20-1 | 13 | CSASKTAQETQYF | TGCAGTGCTAGTAAGACAGCTCAAGAGACCCAGTACTTC
TRBJ2-1 | - | - | TRBV4-2 | 16 | CASSQGRDLAHNEQFF | TGTGCCAGCAGCCAAGGACGGGACTTAGCACACAATGAGCAGTTCTTC
TRBJ2-2 | - | - | TRBV3-1 | 15 | CASSQDSEGSGELFF | TGTGCCAGCAGCCAAGATTCGGAAGGGTCCGGGGAGCTGTTTTTT
TRBJ1-5 | few | - | TRBV7-2 | 16 | CASSPDGGDDIQPQHF | TGTGCCAGCAGCCCTGACGGGGGAGACGATATACAGCCCCAGCATTTT
TRBJ1-5 | - | - | TRBV5-1 | 15 | CASSLVGDRNQPQHF | TGCGCCAGCAGCTTGGTTGGCGACAGAAATCAGCCCCAGCATTTT
TRBJ2-3 | - | - | TRBV9 | 13 | CASSVRSTDTQYF | TGTGCCAGCAGCGTGAGGTCCACAGATACGCAGTATTTT
TRBJ1-1 | many | - | TRBV20-1 | 10 | CSASDFEAFF | TGCAGTGCTTCCGATTTTGAAGCTTTCTTT
TRBJ2-4 | few | - | TRBV29-1 | 12 | CSVEEGGSIQYF | TGCAGCGTTGAAGAAGGTGGAAGCATTCAGTACTTC